This T cell receptor (beta chain) was captured by sequencing in a study of T cells in Graves' hyperthyroidism and ophthalmopathy. Study-level background: Peripheral blood samples were taken at initial diagnosis, prior to any treatment. Study observations and caveats: Peripheral blood also featured most of the thyroid clonotypes expanded above 0.001. In the analysis, a 13 V-J model separated ophthalmopathy from stable hyperthyroidism.

Using RNA transcripts as the source, TCR beta CDR3 regions were amplified. The HTBI primer set drove a first-round RT-PCR of the TCR CDR3. TCRdb redid the calling of the multiplex PCR reads with MiXCR, one entry per CDR3 protein. The data show hundreds of thousands of distinct CDR3 sequences, 14% seen once. This clonotype was counted a few times. Its antigen is still unknown. The CDR3 runs to 15 residues. CDR1 is DFQATT, CDR2 SNEGSKA, per germline (reference sequence). V lost 2 bases and J 3 bases, leaving 11 bases between the germline ends. Hyperthyroidism of Graves' type that showed no ophthalmopathy progression within 18 months was stable.

Sequencing was performed on blood. The sequence was obtained from a woman aged 40 to 50 with Graves' hyperthyroidism. This chain connects TRBV20-1 to TRBJ2-6; the D is unclear. The CDR3 bases are TGCAGTGCTAGACTCGGAGTGCTTGGGGCCAACGTCCTGACTTTC. This gives the protein CSARLGVLGANVLTF.